Given below is one TCR beta chain in context. Sequencing used immunoSEQ multiplex PCR; TCRdb keeps in-frame clones, though not all of them. The sample contains roughly 100,000 clones, 82% of which appear only once. The sample originates from a study of T cell responses to AZD1222 COVID-19 vaccine. The receptor's source is an adult in good health. The sample was peripheral blood, taken on day 0 of AZD1222 vaccination.

The CDR3 is CASSLGGASNSPLHF. The CDR3 DNA is TGTGCCAGCAGCTTAGGGGGGGCGTCGAATTCACCCCTCCACTTT. The chain uses TRBV7-9 and TRBJ1-6; maybe TRBD1 (6 bases). V was cut by 1 base and J by 7 bases, with 11 bases left in between. CDR1 is SEHNR and CDR2 is FQNEAQ in the germline V gene (reference sequence). The CDR3 spans 15 residues.